Presented here are 27 T cell receptor beta chains from one specimen sequenced in a study of cytomegalovirus exposure and HLA in healthy donors. The PCR used 60 Vbeta and 13 Jbeta primers. Libraries were prepared by immunoSEQ multiplex PCR; TCRdb keeps only in-frame clonotypes and omits some of them. The sample includes 150,000 to 200,000 clones, around 86% seen only once; the top ten take about 1.9%. The sequenced sample was PBMCs. All receptors derive from a human donor in good health.

The chain uses TRBV28 and TRBJ2-7, with 8 bases lining up with TRBD2. Trimming at V came to 5 bases and at J to 2 bases, leaving 5 bases not matched to a gene. In germline, CDR1 is MDHEN, CDR2 SYDVKM. There are 14 residues in the CDR3. The CDR3 spells CASSPGRVPYEQYF. DNA of the CDR3: TGTGCCAGCAGTCCCGGGAGGGTCCCCTACGAGCAGTACTTC.

Concerning this clone: Other DNA sequences in this specimen translate into the identical CDR3. V usage is TRBV6-5 and J usage is TRBJ2-7; 7 positions match TRBD1. The CDR3 is made up of 15 amino acids. J lost 0 bases, V lost 2 bases, and 4 bases had no gene match. The germline CDR1 and CDR2 sequences are MNHEY and SVGAGI. DNA of the CDR3: TGTGCCAGCAGTTACGGGGCAGGGGGCTCCTACGAGCAGTACTTC. Encoded protein: CASSYGAGGSYEQYF.

The chain couples TRBV6-5 to TRBJ1-2; the match to TRBD1 covers 9 bases. Germline V lookup: CDR1 MNHEY, CDR2 SVGAGI. The V gene end was trimmed by 5 bases and the J gene end by 6 bases; junction bases not matched to a gene: 1. This CDR3 is 12 amino acids long. This chain's CDR3 is CASSRTGDGYTF. The CDR3 coding sequence is TGTGCCAGCAGTCGGACAGGGGATGGCTACACCTTC.

The rearrangement joins TRBV5-6 to TRBJ2-7; 11 bases are a match to TRBD1. CDR1 and CDR2 from the germline V gene are SGHDT and YYEEEE. This CDR3 has 14 amino acids. V lost 4 bases to trimming and J lost 7 bases; unmatched junction nucleotides: 7. DNA for the CDR3: TGTGCCAGCAGCCGCGGACAGGGGGCAGGGGAGCAGTACTTC. Translation: CASSRGQGAGEQYF.

V and J are TRBV10-3 and TRBJ2-2, with 8 positions matching TRBD2. Germline V CDR1 and CDR2: ENHRY, SYGVKD. V was clipped by 0 bases and J by 6 bases; unmatched bases: 3. CDR3 length equals 15 residues. CDR3 coding DNA: TGTGCCATCAGTGAGTCGTCGGGGGGGGCCGGGGAGCTGTTTTTT. The encoded protein is CAISESSGGAGELFF.

V usage is TRBV7-9 and J usage is TRBJ2-3, with TRBD1 matching 9 bases. In germline, CDR1 is SEHNR, CDR2 FQNEAQ (reference sequence). V shed 0 bases and J 0 bases; nucleotides not matched to a gene: 7. CDR3 length equals 18 residues. CDR3 nucleotide sequence: TGTGCCAGCAGCTTAGCAACAGGGGGCGGTGTAAGCACAGATACGCAGTATTTT. Translating it yields CASSLATGGGVSTDTQYF.

The chain links TRBV2 to TRBJ2-5; 12 bases are shared with TRBD1. Germline values: CDR1 SNHLY, CDR2 FYNNEI. This CDR3 has 14 amino acids. The V segment lost 8 bases and the J segment 5 bases; nucleotides outside the gene matches: 6. The CDR3 sequence: CASSRDRGQETQYF. CDR3 nucleotide sequence: TGTGCCAGCTCCCGGGACAGGGGGCAGGAGACCCAGTACTTC.

The rearrangement uses TRBV7-9 and TRBJ2-7; possibly TRBD2 for D (6 bases). Germline V gene data show CDR1 as SEHNR and CDR2 as FQNEAQ (reference sequence). CDR3 length: 13 amino acids. Trimming stripped 5 bases from V and 4 bases from J, with 12 bases between. This CDR3 reads CASSPAEGYEQYF. CDR3 DNA: TGTGCCAGCAGCCCGGCGGAGGGGTACGAGCAGTACTTC. Full variable domain (outside the CDR3, taken from reference TRBV7-9 and TRBJ2-7): DTGVSQNPRHKITKRGQNVTFRCDPISEHNRLYWYRQTLGQGPEFLTYFQNEAQLEKSRLLSDRFSAERPKGSFSTLEIQRTEQGDSAMYLCASSPAEGYEQYFGPGTRLTVT.

The table lists this clone with a count of one. The genes are TRBV19 and TRBJ1-5; 10 bases fit TRBD1. The V and J ends lost 5 bases and 7 bases, in that order; junction bases with no gene match: 14. The CDR3 spans 17 residues. Germline CDR1 and CDR2: LNHDA and SQIVND (reference sequence). The CDR3 DNA sequence: TGTGCCAGTAGTCACCGACAGGGGGCAAGCTATTGGCAGCCCCAGCATTTT. Translation: CASSHRQGASYWQPQHF.

The chain employs TRBV4-1 and TRBJ2-2; 10 nucleotides agree with TRBD2. Losses at the gene ends were 4 bases for V and 5 bases for J; bases not matched to a gene: 7. CDR3 size: 16 residues. In germline, CDR1 is MGHRA, CDR2 YSYEKL. The CDR3 loop reads CASSPHGAGGTGELFF. DNA for the CDR3: TGCGCCAGCAGCCCCCACGGAGCGGGGGGGACCGGGGAGCTGTTTTTT.

The chain is built from TRBV6-4 and TRBJ2-3; 7 bases line up with TRBD1. This CDR3 region has 14 residues. Germline V gene lookup returns CDR1 MRHNA and CDR2 SNTAGT. With V trimmed by 6 bases and J by 4 bases, 7 bases remained unmatched. The CDR3 protein is CASRPTGSADTQYF. The CDR3 DNA is TGTGCCAGCAGGCCGACAGGGTCCGCAGATACGCAGTATTTT.

This chain uses TRBV25-1 with TRBJ2-3; 9 bases match TRBD1. Germline trimming cut 8 bases from V and 4 bases from J; bases unmatched to any gene: 7. The CDR3 is made up of 14 amino acids. Germline CDR1 reads MGHDK; CDR2 reads SYGVNS. This CDR3 reads CASGETGGADTQYF. CDR3 in DNA: TGTGCCAGCGGCGAGACAGGGGGAGCAGATACGCAGTATTTT. Drawing the rest from reference TRBV25-1 and TRBJ2-3, the complete variable domain is EADIYQTPRYLVIGTGKKITLECSQTMGHDKMYWYQQDPGMELHLIHYSYGVNSTEKGDLSSESTVSRIRTEHFPLTLESARPSHTSQYLCASGETGGADTQYFGPGTRLTVL.

J is TRBJ1-2 and V is TRBV19; 8 bases are a match to TRBD1. J was trimmed by 7 bases and V by 6 bases; bases with no gene match: 10. Germline V gene sequence: CDR1 LNHDA, CDR2 SQIVND (reference sequence). The CDR3 is 14 amino acids. The CDR3 loop reads CASRNTLGQGGYTF. The DNA for the CDR3 is TGTGCCAGTAGGAATACACTTGGACAGGGTGGCTACACCTTC.

V gene TRBV4-3 combines with J gene TRBJ1-3; D might be TRBD1 (5 bases). The CDR3 extends over 18 amino acids. Germline V gene data show CDR1 as LGHNA and CDR2 as YSLEER. Trimming pared 0 bases from V and 0 bases from J, leaving 15 bases between. The CDR3 sequence: CASSQDPQGSVSGNTIYF. The CDR3 DNA is TGCGCCAGCAGCCAAGACCCTCAGGGATCCGTCTCTGGAAACACCATATATTTT.

The chain carries TRBV7-2 and TRBJ1-2; no clear D. The germline V and J ends were trimmed by 2 bases and 13 bases, with 20 bases remaining between them. Germline V gives CDR1 SGHTA, CDR2 FQGNSA. This CDR3 comprises 14 residues. CDR3 sequence: CASSLWTSIMAITF. The CDR3 coding sequence is TGTGCCAGCAGCTTATGGACTAGTATTATGGCTATCACCTTC. The variable domain in full, with the rest retrieved from reference TRBV7-2 and TRBJ1-2, is GAGVSQSPSNKVTEKGKDVELRCDPISGHTALYWYRQSLGQGLEFLIYFQGNSAPDKSGLPSDRFSAERTGGSVSTLTIQRTQQEDSAVYLCASSLWTSIMAITFGSGTRLTVV.

The chain links TRBV18 to TRBJ1-1; no clear D gene. Trimming pared 1 base from V and 6 bases from J, leaving 6 bases between. Germline loops: CDR1 KGHSH, CDR2 LQKENI. The CDR3 contains 12 residues. This CDR3 reads CASSPLRAEAFF. CDR3 nucleotides: TGTGCCAGCTCACCACTGAGGGCTGAAGCTTTCTTT.

The chain joins TRBV7-9 to TRBJ1-3; D is ambiguous. Germline assignment: CDR1 SEHNR and CDR2 FQNEAQ (reference sequence). This CDR3 spans 16 amino acids. V was clipped by 3 bases and J by 2 bases, with 14 bases between them. The CDR3 here is CASSFRPGGTGNTIYF. The CDR3, as DNA: TGTGCCAGCAGCTTCAGACCCGGAGGGACTGGAAACACCATATATTTT.

This chain uses TRBV15 with TRBJ1-5; no firm D call. CDR1 LNHNV and CDR2 YYDKDF come from the germline V gene (reference sequence). The CDR3 runs 12 residues. The V gene lost 2 bases and the J gene lost 9 bases, with 8 bases spanning the gap. This CDR3 is CATSRSRGPQHF. The CDR3, as DNA: TGTGCCACCAGCAGATCCCGAGGGCCCCAGCATTTT. Full variable domain (remainder filled in from reference TRBV15 and TRBJ1-5): DAMVIQNPRYQVTQFGKPVTLSCSQTLNHNVMYWYQQKSSQAPKLLFHYYDKDFNNEADTPDNFQSRRPNTSFCFLDIRSPGLGDTAMYLCATSRSRGPQHFGDGTRLSIL.

The genes are TRBV2 and TRBJ2-3; 8 nucleotides line up with TRBD2. After removal of 6 bases from V and 7 bases from J, the junction contained 9 bases not matched to a gene. From germline, CDR1 is SNHLY and CDR2 FYNNEI. The CDR3 is made up of 14 amino acids. This chain's CDR3 is CASSSGLVQNTQYF. In DNA form, the CDR3 reads TGTGCCAGCAGCTCGGGACTAGTCCAAAATACGCAGTATTTT.

This chain uses TRBV19 with TRBJ1-1, with TRBD1 matching over 8 bases. The CDR3 consists of 17 residues. V shed 5 bases and J 1 base; nucleotides not matched to a gene: 12. Germline V lookup: CDR1 LNHDA, CDR2 SQIVND (reference sequence). The CDR3 sequence: CASSVTGEYGRNTEAFF. In DNA, the CDR3 is TGTGCCAGTAGTGTGACAGGGGAGTACGGTCGGAACACTGAAGCTTTCTTT.

The rearrangement joins TRBV7-9 to TRBJ1-2, with D hard to call. Germline-derived CDR1 and CDR2 are SEHNR and FQNEAQ (reference sequence). Between the trimmed V and J ends, which lost 1 base and 4 bases, there was a span of 13 bases. The CDR3 sequence is 15 residues long. The CDR3 DNA reads TGTGCCAGCAGCTTAGGCAGGCAGACCGGCTATGGCTACACCTTC. Translated: CASSLGRQTGYGYTF. The full variable domain, in which reference TRBV7-9 and TRBJ1-2 provide the parts outside the CDR3, is DTGVSQNPRHKITKRGQNVTFRCDPISEHNRLYWYRQTLGQGPEFLTYFQNEAQLEKSRLLSDRFSAERPKGSFSTLEIQRTEQGDSAMYLCASSLGRQTGYGYTFGSGTRLTVV.

This clone was observed a few times. The chain carries TRBV7-9 and TRBJ1-1; no definite D call. The CDR3 consists of 14 residues. Germline CDR1 and CDR2: SEHNR and FQNEAQ (reference sequence). The V and J ends lost 3 bases and 3 bases respectively, with 11 bases between them. The CDR3 protein is CASSLGGRDTEAFF. In DNA form, the CDR3 reads TGTGCCAGCAGCTTGGGAGGGCGGGACACTGAAGCTTTCTTT.

CDR3 DNA: TGTGCCAGCAGCTTGGCACTACTTTCTGGGGAGCTGTTTTTT. Translation: CASSLALLSGELFF. This chain connects TRBV5-6 to TRBJ2-2; D uncertain. The V gene's germline CDR1 is SGHDT and CDR2 YYEEEE. This CDR3 spans 14 amino acids. V gave up 0 bases and J gave up 8 bases, with 11 bases separating them.

This clone came up once. The chain has TRBV19 and TRBJ2-3, with 9 bases identical to TRBD1. Trimming took 6 bases from V and 1 from J; bases not matched to a gene: 11. Germline V gene sequence: CDR1 LNHDA, CDR2 SQIVND (reference sequence). The CDR3 spans 17 residues. The CDR3 reads CASSRTGEMWGTDTQYF. The CDR3 DNA follows: TGTGCCAGTAGCCGGACAGGGGAGATGTGGGGCACAGATACGCAGTATTTT.

V gene TRBV4-3 combines with J gene TRBJ1-6, with D perhaps TRBD1 (6 bases). V dropped 5 bases and J dropped 7 bases, with 15 bases sitting between them. Germline assignment: CDR1 LGHNA and CDR2 YSLEER. The CDR3 is 15 amino acids. The chain's CDR3 is CASSGTRGTNSPLHF. In DNA form, the CDR3 reads TGCGCCAGCAGCGGGACAAGGGGGACCAATTCACCCCTCCACTTT.

Details on this clone: Other DNA sequences in the sample encode the same CDR3. This chain links TRBV13 with TRBJ1-6; a weak D match, TRBD1 (5 bases). Germline V lookup: CDR1 PRHDT, CDR2 FYEKMQ (reference sequence). The CDR3 is made up of 14 amino acids. Trimming took off 5 bases at V and 10 bases at J, with 15 bases between the two ends. The CDR3 bases are TGTGCCAGCAGCCCGGACAAGGGGTACTCACCCCTCCACTTT. It codes for CASSPDKGYSPLHF.

The chain is built from TRBV4-3 and TRBJ1-3; TRBD1 agrees at 9 bases. V gave up 4 bases and J gave up 3 bases; unmatched junction bases: 7. Germline loops: CDR1 LGHNA, CDR2 YSLEER. The CDR3 sequence is 16 residues long. For the CDR3, the DNA is TGCGCCAGCAGCCGCGACAGGGGGTCGAGTGGAAACACCATATATTTT. This gives the protein CASSRDRGSSGNTIYF.